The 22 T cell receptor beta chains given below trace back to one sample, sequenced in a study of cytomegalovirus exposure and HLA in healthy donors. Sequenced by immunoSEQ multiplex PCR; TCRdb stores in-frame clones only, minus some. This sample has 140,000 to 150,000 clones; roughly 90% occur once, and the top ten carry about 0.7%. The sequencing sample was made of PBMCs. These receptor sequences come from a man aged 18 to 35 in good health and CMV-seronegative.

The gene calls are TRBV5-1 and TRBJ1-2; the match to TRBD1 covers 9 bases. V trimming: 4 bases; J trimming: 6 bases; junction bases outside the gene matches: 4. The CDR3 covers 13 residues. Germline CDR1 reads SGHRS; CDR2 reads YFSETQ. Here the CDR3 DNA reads TGCGCCAGCAGCCTCAGACAGGGGGATGGCTACACCTTC. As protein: CASSLRQGDGYTF.

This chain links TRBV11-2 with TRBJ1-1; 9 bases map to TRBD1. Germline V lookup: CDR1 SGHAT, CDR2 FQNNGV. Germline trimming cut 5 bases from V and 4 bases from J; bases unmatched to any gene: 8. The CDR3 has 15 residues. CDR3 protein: CASSQGQGGSTEAFF. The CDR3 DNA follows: TGTGCCAGCAGCCAGGGACAGGGAGGGAGCACTGAAGCTTTCTTT.

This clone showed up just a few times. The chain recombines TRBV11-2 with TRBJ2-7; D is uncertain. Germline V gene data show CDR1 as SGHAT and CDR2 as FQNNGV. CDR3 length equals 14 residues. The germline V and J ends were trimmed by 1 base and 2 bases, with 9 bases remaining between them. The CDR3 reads CASSLVARPYEQYF. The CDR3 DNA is TGTGCCAGCAGCTTAGTGGCCAGGCCCTACGAGCAGTACTTC.

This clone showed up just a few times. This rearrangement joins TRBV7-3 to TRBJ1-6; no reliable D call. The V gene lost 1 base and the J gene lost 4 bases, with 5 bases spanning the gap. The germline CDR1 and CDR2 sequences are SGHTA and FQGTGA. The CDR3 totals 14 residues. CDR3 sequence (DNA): TGTGCCAGCAGCTTAAGGAGTTATAATTCACCCCTCCACTTT. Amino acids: CASSLRSYNSPLHF.

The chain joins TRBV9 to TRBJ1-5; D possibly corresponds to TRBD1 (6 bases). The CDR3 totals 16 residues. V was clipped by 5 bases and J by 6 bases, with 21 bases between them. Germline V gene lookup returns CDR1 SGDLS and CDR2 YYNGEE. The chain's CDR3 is CASSPTGGFLSQPQHF. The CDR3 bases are TGTGCCAGCAGTCCGACAGGCGGGTTCCTTAGTCAGCCCCAGCATTTT. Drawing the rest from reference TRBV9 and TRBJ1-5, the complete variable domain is DSGVTQTPKHLITATGQRVTLRCSPRSGDLSVYWYQQSLDQGLQFLIQYYNGEERAKGNILERFSAQQFPDLHSELNLSSLELGDSALYFCASSPTGGFLSQPQHFGDGTRLSIL.

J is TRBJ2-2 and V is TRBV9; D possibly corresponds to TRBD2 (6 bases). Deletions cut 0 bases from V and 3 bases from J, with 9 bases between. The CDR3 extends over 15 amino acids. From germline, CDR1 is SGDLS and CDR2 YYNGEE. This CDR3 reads CASSVAGADTGELFF. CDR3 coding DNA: TGTGCCAGCAGCGTAGCGGGAGCTGACACCGGGGAGCTGTTTTTT. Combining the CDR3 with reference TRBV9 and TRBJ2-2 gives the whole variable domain DSGVTQTPKHLITATGQRVTLRCSPRSGDLSVYWYQQSLDQGLQFLIQYYNGEERAKGNILERFSAQQFPDLHSELNLSSLELGDSALYFCASSVAGADTGELFFGEGSRLTVL.

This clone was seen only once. CDR3 loop: CASSEGGLPYEQYF. The CDR3 nucleotides are TGTGCCAGCAGTGAGGGGGGACTACCCTACGAGCAGTACTTC. J is TRBJ2-7 and V is TRBV2, with TRBD2 matching over 7 bases. In germline, CDR1 is SNHLY, CDR2 FYNNEI. The CDR3 totals 14 residues. Losses at the gene ends were 3 bases for V and 2 bases for J; bases not matched to a gene: 4.

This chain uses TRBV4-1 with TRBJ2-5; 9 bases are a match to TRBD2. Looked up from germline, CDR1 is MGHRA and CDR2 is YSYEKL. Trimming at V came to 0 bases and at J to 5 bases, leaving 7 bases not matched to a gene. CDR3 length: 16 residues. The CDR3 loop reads CASSQDERGALETQYF. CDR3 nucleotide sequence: TGCGCCAGCAGCCAAGATGAGCGGGGGGCTCTGGAGACCCAGTACTTC.

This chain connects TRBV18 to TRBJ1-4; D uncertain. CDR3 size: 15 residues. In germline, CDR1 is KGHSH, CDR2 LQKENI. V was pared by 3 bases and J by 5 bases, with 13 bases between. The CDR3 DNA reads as TGTGCCAGCTCACCTTCGGGGAGTCTCAATGAAAAACTGTTTTTT. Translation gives CASSPSGSLNEKLFF.

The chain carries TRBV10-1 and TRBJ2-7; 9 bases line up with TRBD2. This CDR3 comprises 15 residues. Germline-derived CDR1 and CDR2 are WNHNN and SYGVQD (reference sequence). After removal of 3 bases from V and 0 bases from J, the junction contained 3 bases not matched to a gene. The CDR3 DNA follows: TGCGCCAGCAGTGATAGCGGGGGCCTCTCCTACGAGCAGTACTTC. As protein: CASSDSGGLSYEQYF.

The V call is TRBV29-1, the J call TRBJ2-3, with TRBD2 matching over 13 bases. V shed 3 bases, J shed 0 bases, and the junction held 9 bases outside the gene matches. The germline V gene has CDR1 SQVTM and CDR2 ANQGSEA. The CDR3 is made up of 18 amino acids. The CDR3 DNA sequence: TGCAGCGTTGAGGGACAGGGACTAGCGGGGACTAGCACAGATACGCAGTATTTT. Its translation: CSVEGQGLAGTSTDTQYF.

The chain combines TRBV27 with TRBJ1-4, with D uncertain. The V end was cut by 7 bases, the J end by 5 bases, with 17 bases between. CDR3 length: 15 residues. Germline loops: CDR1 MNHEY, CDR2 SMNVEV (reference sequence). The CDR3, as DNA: TGTGCCAGCAAGTTTTCCGGGGTAGGGAATGAAAAACTGTTTTTT. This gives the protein CASKFSGVGNEKLFF. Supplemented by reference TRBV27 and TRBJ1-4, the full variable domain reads EAQVTQNPRYLITVTGKKLTVTCSQNMNHEYMSWYRQDPGLGLRQIYYSMNVEVTDKGDVPEGYKVSRKEKRNFPLILESPSPNQTSLYFCASKFSGVGNEKLFFGSGTQLSVL.

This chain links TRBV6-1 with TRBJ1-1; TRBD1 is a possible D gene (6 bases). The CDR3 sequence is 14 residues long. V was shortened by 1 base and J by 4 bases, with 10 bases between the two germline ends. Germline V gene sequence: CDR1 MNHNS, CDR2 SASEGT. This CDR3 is CASSEVGGATEAFF. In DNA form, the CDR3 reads TGTGCCAGCAGTGAAGTAGGGGGAGCCACTGAAGCTTTCTTT.

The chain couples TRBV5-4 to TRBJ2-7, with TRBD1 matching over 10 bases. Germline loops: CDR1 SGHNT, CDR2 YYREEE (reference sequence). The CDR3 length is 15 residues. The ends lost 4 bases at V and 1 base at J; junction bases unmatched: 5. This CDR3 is CASSPDRGSSYEQYF. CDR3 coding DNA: TGTGCCAGCAGCCCGGACAGGGGGTCATCCTACGAGCAGTACTTC.

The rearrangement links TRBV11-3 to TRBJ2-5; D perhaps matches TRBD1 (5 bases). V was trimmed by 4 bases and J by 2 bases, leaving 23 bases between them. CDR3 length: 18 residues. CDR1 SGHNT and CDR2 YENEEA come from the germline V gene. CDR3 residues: CASSSTFAQDKPQETQYF. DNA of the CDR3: TGTGCCAGCAGCTCCACCTTCGCACAGGACAAACCTCAAGAGACCCAGTACTTC. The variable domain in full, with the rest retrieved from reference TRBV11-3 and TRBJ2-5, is EAGVVQSPRYKIIEKKQPVAFWCNPISGHNTLYWYLQNLGQGPELLIRYENEEAVDDSQLPKDRFSAERLKGVDSTLKIQPAELGDSAVYLCASSSTFAQDKPQETQYFGPGTRLLVL.

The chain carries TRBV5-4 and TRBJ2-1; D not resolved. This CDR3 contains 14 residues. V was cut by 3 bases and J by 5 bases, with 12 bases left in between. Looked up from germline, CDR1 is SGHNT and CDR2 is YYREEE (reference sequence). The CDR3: CASSSELYNNEQFF. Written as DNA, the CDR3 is TGTGCCAGCAGCTCCGAGCTTTATAACAATGAGCAGTTCTTC.

Here the CDR3 reads CATSRGASAGGNTDTQYF. CDR3 nucleotide sequence: TGTGCCACCAGCAGAGGGGCGAGTGCGGGGGGGAACACAGATACGCAGTATTTT. The rearrangement links TRBV15 to TRBJ2-3; 9 nucleotides match TRBD2. The V segment lost 1 base and the J segment 2 bases; nucleotides outside the gene matches: 10. Per the germline V gene, CDR1 is LNHNV and CDR2 is YYDKDF (reference sequence). The CDR3 runs 18 residues.

The CDR3 region has the DNA TGTGCCAGCAGTGACGGGGGGGCGAGTCTTGATACGCAGTATTTT. It is translated as CASSDGGASLDTQYF. V is TRBV6-1 and J is TRBJ2-3; TRBD2 matches at 8 bases. The junction had 8 bases not matched to a gene; V was cut back by 3 bases and J by 6 bases. Germline CDR1 MNHNS, CDR2 SASEGT. The CDR3 has 15 residues.

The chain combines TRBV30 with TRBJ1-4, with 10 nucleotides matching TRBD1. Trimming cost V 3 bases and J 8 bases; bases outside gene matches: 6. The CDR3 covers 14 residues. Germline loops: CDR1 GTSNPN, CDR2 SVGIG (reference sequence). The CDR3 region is CAWRRDRGGEKLFF. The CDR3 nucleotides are TGTGCCTGGAGACGGGACAGGGGAGGCGAAAAACTGTTTTTT.

The CDR3 spells CASSSVGLAGPSTDTQYF. The CDR3 DNA follows: TGTGCCAGCAGCTCCGTGGGACTAGCGGGGCCCAGCACAGATACGCAGTATTTT. The chain uses TRBV9 and TRBJ2-3; 13 bases agree with TRBD2. The length of the CDR3 is 18 residues. The trim removed 4 bases at V and 0 bases at J, leaving 8 bases unmatched. Per germline, CDR1 SGDLS and CDR2 YYNGEE. Full variable domain (rest looked up from reference TRBV9 and TRBJ2-3): DSGVTQTPKHLITATGQRVTLRCSPRSGDLSVYWYQQSLDQGLQFLIQYYNGEERAKGNILERFSAQQFPDLHSELNLSSLELGDSALYFCASSSVGLAGPSTDTQYFGPGTRLTVL.

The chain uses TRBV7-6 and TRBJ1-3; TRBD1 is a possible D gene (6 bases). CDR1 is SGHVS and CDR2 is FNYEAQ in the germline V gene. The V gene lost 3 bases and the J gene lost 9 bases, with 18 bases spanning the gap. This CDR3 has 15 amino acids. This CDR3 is CASSLSVGGEATIYF. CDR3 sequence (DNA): TGTGCCAGCAGCTTGAGCGTTGGGGGCGAAGCCACCATATATTTT.

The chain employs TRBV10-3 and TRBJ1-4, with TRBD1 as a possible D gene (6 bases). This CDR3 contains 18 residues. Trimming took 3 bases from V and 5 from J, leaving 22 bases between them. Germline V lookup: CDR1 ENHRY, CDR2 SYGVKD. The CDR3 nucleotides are TGTGCCATCAGTGACGGGTCCCGCGGGCCAGGGGAAAATGAAAAACTGTTTTTT. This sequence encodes CAISDGSRGPGENEKLFF.